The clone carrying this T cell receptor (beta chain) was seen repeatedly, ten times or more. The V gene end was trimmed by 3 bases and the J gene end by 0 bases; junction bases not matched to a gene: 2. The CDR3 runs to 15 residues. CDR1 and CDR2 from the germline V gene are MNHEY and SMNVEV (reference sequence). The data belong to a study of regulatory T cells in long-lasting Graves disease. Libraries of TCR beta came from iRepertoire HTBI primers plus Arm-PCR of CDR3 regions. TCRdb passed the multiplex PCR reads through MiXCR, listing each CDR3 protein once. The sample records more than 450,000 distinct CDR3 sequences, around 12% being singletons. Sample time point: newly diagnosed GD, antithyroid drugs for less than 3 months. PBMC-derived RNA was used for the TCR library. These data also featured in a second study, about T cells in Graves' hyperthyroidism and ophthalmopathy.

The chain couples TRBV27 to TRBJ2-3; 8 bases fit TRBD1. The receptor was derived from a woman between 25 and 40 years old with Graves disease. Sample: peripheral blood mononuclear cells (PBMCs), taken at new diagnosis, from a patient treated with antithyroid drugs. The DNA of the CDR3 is TGTGCCAGCAGTTTCGACAGGGGTAGCACAGATACGCAGTATTTT. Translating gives CASSFDRGSTDTQYF.